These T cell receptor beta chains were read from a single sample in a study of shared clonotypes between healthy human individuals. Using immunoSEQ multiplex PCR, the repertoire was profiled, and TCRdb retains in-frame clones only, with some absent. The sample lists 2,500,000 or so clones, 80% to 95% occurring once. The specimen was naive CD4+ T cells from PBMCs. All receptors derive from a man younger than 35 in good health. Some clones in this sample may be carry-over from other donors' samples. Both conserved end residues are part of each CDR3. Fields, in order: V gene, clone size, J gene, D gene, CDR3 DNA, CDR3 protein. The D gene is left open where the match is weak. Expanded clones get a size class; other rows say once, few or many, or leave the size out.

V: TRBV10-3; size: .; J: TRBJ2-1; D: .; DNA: TGTGCCATCAGTGGAAACGGCCTCTCCTACAATGAGCAGTTCTTC; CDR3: CAISGNGLSYNEQFF
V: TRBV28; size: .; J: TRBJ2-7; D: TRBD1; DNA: TGTGCCAGCAGTTTAGGTGACAGGGACGAGCAGTACTTC; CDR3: CASSLGDRDEQYF
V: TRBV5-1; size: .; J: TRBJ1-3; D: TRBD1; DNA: TGCGCCAGCAGCTTGGGGGGACAGCTCTCTGGAAACACCATATATTTT; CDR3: CASSLGGQLSGNTIYF
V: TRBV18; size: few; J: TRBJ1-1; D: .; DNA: TGTGCCAGCTCACCTAGGGGAAGGACTGAAGCTTTCTTT; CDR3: CASSPRGRTEAFF
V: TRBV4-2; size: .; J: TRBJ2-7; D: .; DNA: TGTGCCAGCAGCACACTCTACGAGCAGTACTTC; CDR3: CASSTLYEQYF
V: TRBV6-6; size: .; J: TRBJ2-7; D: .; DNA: TGTGCCAGCAGTAGCGGCGGGTCCTACGAGCAGTACTTC; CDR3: CASSSGGSYEQYF
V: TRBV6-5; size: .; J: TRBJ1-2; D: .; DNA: TGTGCCAGCAGCCTCAGACAGTACTATGGCTACACCTTC; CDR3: CASSLRQYYGYTF
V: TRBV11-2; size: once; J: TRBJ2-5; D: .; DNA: TGTGCCAGCAGCTTAGATTCGACGGGAGTCGAGACCCAGTACTTC; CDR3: CASSLDSTGVETQYF
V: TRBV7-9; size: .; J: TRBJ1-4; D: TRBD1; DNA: TGTGCCAGCAGCCCCAAGGACAGGGGGGAAGAAAAACTGTTTTTT; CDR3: CASSPKDRGEEKLFF
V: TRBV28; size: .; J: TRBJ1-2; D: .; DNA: TGTGCCAGCTTCACTGACAGTAACAATGGCTACACCTTC; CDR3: CASFTDSNNGYTF
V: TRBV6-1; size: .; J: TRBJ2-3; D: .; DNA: TGTGCCAGCAGTGCGAGGGACATGCAGTATTTT; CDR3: CASSARDMQYF
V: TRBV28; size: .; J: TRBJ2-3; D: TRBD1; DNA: TGTGCCAGCAACGCGAGACAGGGGGCAGGGGATACGCAGTATTTT; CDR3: CASNARQGAGDTQYF
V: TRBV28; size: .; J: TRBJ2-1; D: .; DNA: TGTGCCAGCAGTTTCGGGTCTGACGCCTACAATGAGCAGTTCTTC; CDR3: CASSFGSDAYNEQFF
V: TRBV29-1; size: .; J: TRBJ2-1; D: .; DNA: TGCAGCGTTGAAGATGAGGTGGGTTATGAGCAGTTCTTC; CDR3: CSVEDEVGYEQFF
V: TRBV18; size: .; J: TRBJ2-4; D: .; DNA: TGTGCCAGCTCACCACCGGGGGGGGGCGCAGGAAACATTCAGTACTTC; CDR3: CASSPPGGGAGNIQYF
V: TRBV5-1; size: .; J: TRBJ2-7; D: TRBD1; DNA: TGCGCCAGCAGCTTGGAGCCCCAGGGGGCTGGAGCCTACGAGCAGTACTTC; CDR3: CASSLEPQGAGAYEQYF
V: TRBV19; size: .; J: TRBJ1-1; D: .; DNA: TGTGCCAGTAGTATCTGGGACTCGAACACTGAAGCTTTCTTT; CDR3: CASSIWDSNTEAFF
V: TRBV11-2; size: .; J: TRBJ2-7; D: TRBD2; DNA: TGTGCCAGCAGCTTAGCCAGGGAGGGCGAGCAGTACTTC; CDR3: CASSLAREGEQYF
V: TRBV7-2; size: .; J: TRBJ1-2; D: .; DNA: TGTGCCAGCAGCTTAGGTGCAGGGGCAACCAGAAAGAACTATGGCTACACCTTC; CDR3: CASSLGAGATRKNYGYTF
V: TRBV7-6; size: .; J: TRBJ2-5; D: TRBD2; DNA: TGTGCCAGCAGCTCTCGGCGGGAGTACGGGTCGCAAGAGACCCAGTACTTC; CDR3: CASSSRREYGSQETQYF
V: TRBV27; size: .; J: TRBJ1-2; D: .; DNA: TGTGCCAGGGGGAGGTGCTACACCTTC; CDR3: CARGRCYTF
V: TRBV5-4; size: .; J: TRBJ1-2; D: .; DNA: TGTGCCAGCAGCTTGGTCGTCAGTTCGGAGGGCTATGGCTACACCTTC; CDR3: CASSLVVSSEGYGYTF
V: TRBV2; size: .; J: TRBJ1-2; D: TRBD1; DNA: TGTGCCAGCAGTGAGGGCAGGGGGGGCTATGGCTACACCTTC; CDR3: CASSEGRGGYGYTF
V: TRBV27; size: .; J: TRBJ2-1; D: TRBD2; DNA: TGTGCCAGCAGTATGGGACTAGCGGTTGGGGGGGCCAATGAGCAGTTCTTC; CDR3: CASSMGLAVGGANEQFF
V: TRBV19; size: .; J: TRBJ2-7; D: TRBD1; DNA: TGTGCCAGTAGTAATATTCCGGGACAGGCGTCCTACGAGCAGTACTTC; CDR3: CASSNIPGQASYEQYF
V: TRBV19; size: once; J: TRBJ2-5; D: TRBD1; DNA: TGTGCCAGTAGTACAGGGGACAGGGGAGGGGGAGAGACCCAGTACTTC; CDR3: CASSTGDRGGGETQYF
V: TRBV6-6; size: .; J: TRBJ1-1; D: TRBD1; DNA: TGTGCCAGCAGTTACGAGGGGGCGAGCCAAGTTTTCTTT; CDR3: CASSYEGASQVFF
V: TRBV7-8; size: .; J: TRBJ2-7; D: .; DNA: TGTGCCAGCAGCCAGATCCTCGGACCGTATGAATCCTACGAGCAGTACTTC; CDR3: CASSQILGPYESYEQYF
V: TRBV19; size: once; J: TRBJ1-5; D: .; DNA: TGTGCCAGTAGTATAGAGGCGGTAATGAGCAATCAGCCCCAGCATTTT; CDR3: CASSIEAVMSNQPQHF